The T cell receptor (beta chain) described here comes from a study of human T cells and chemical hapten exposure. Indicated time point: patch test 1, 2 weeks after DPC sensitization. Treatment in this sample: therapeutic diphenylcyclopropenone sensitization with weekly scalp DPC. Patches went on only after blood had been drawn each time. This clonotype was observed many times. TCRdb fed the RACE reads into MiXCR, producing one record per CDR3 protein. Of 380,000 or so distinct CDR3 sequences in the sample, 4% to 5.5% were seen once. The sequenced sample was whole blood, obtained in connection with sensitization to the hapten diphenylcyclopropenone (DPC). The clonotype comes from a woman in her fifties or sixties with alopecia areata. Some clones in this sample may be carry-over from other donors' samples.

CDR3 sequence: CSVGGGAKQPQHF. In DNA, the CDR3 is TGCAGCGTTGGAGGGGGGGCGAAACAGCCCCAGCATTTT. This chain uses TRBV29-1 with TRBJ1-5, with D possibly matching TRBD1 (6 bases). CDR1 SQVTM and CDR2 ANQGSEA come from the germline V gene. The length of the CDR3 is 13 residues. Trimming pared 4 bases from V and 7 bases from J, leaving 14 bases between.